The clone carrying this T cell receptor beta chain has a count of ten or more. Its antigen is not identified. The sample is drawn from a study of CD8 T cells in ankylosing spondylitis. The TCR beta libraries were generated through quantitative 5'-RACE incorporating molecular barcodes. TCRdb re-called the 5' RACE reads with MiXCR, one entry per CDR3 protein. Altogether fewer than 550,000 distinct CDR3 sequences are present, over 4% being singletons, with the ten largest covering under 4.5%. Regarding the study as a whole: A TCR beta motif of about 8 highly homologous variants appeared characteristic of ankylosing spondylitis blood. Matched ankylosing spondylitis synovial fluid reportedly showed significant enrichment of disease-linked clones. Some of these motif variants have turned up before, in reports on reactive arthritis synovial fluid and blood. Disease-linked clones were CD8+ and relatively rare in peripheral blood.

This CDR3 contains 14 residues. V was cut by 4 bases and J by 2 bases, with 14 bases left in between. CDR1 is DFQATT, CDR2 SNEGSKA, per germline (reference sequence). The clonotype comes from a male donor with ankylosing spondylitis. V usage is TRBV20-1 and J usage is TRBJ2-5; weak D call: TRBD2 (7 bases). Material: blood, either unsorted or a sorted T cell fraction (not recorded which). The CDR3 DNA sequence: TGCAGTGCTATGGGGGGGCCCCGTCAAGAGACCCAGTACTTC. Its translation: CSAMGGPRQETQYF.